One sample yielded the 5 T cell receptor beta chains listed below, sequenced in a study of CD8 T cells in ankylosing spondylitis. TCRdb reprocessed the 5' RACE reads via MiXCR and lists one record per CDR3 protein. This repertoire shows 150,000 to 200,000 distinct CDR3 sequences, about 32% found once; its top ten account for around 6.2%. Sample: synovial fluid, either unsorted or a sorted T cell fraction (not recorded which). These receptors were collected from a male donor with ankylosing spondylitis.

V gene TRBV19 combines with J gene TRBJ1-1, with D maybe TRBD1 (6 bases). The CDR3 totals 14 residues. Trimming left V 3 bases short and J 1 base short, with 9 bases between. Germline V CDR1 and CDR2: LNHDA, SQIVND (reference sequence). The CDR3 reads CASSMRTENTEAFF. For the CDR3, the DNA is TGTGCCAGTAGTATGAGGACAGAGAACACTGAAGCTTTCTTT.

The chain recombines TRBV10-3 with TRBJ2-7; D is unclear. V shed 1 base and J shed 5 bases, with 6 bases lying between them. CDR1 is ENHRY and CDR2 is SYGVKD in the germline V gene. There are 12 residues in the CDR3. CDR3 nucleotide sequence: TGTGCCATCAGTGAGTTAGGGAACGAGCAGTACTTC. Protein sequence: CAISELGNEQYF.

The rearrangement links TRBV5-1 to TRBJ2-7, with 7 bases matching TRBD2. The CDR3 consists of 15 residues. Germline assignment: CDR1 SGHRS and CDR2 YFSETQ. V gave up 2 bases and J gave up 2 bases; unmatched junction bases: 7. CDR3 loop: CASSLGSGFTYEQYF. In DNA, the CDR3 is TGCGCCAGCAGCTTAGGTAGCGGGTTCACCTACGAGCAGTACTTC.

This chain uses TRBV14 with TRBJ2-1; TRBD1 is a possible D gene (5 bases). The germline V gene encodes CDR1 SGHDN and CDR2 FVKESK. This CDR3 comprises 16 residues. Deletions cut 5 bases from V and 0 bases from J, with 14 bases between. CDR3 in amino acids: CASSTQAQLSYNEQFF. The CDR3 bases are TGTGCCAGCAGCACACAGGCCCAACTCTCCTACAATGAGCAGTTCTTC. Full variable domain (rest looked up from reference TRBV14 and TRBJ2-1): EAGVTQFPSHSVIEKGQTVTLRCDPISGHDNLYWYRRVMGKEIKFLLHFVKESKQDESGMPNNRFLAERTGGTYSTLKVQPAELEDSGVYFCASSTQAQLSYNEQFFGPGTRLTVL.

V is TRBV12-3 or TRBV12-4 and J is TRBJ1-5; D perhaps matches TRBD1 (5 bases). V gave up 3 bases and J gave up 11 bases, with 14 bases separating them. This CDR3 contains 13 residues. This CDR3 is CASSLAGTITQHF. For the CDR3, the DNA is TGTGCCAGCAGTTTGGCCGGGACGATTACCCAGCATTTT.